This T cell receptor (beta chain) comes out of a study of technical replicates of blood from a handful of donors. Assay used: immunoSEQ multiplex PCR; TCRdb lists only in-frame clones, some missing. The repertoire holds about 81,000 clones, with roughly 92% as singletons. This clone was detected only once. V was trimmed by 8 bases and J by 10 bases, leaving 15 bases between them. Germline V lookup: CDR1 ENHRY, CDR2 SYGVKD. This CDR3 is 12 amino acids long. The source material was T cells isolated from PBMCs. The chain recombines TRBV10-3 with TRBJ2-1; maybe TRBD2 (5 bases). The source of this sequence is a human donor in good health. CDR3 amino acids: CAIGLGVDEQFF. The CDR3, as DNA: TGTGCCATCGGACTCGGAGTGGACGAGCAGTTCTTC.